These 22 T cell receptor beta chains originate from one sample sequenced in a study of chemoradiotherapy in HPV16-positive cancers. Profiling relied on immunoSEQ multiplex PCR, and the TCRdb table lists in-frame clones only, not all of them. The sample consists of around 6,000 clones, about 88% of them appearing once. This material consisted of tumor tissue, taken from a patient who underwent chemoradiotherapy. Receptors originate from a human donor with HPV-associated anogenital cancer.

The chain combines TRBV10-3 with TRBJ2-1; 7 nucleotides line up with TRBD2. V shed 0 bases, J shed 3 bases, and the junction held 5 bases outside the gene matches. Germline V CDR1 and CDR2: ENHRY, SYGVKD. CDR3 length: 16 amino acids. The CDR3 nucleotides read TGTGCCATCAGTGAGTCGATGGCGGGAGACTACAATGAGCAGTTCTTC. The encoded protein is CAISESMAGDYNEQFF.

CDR3 sequence reads: CASSYVLAGGYEQYF. CDR3 nucleotide sequence: TGTGCCAGCAGTTACGTACTAGCGGGAGGCTACGAGCAGTACTTC. The rearrangement joins TRBV6-5 to TRBJ2-7; 12 positions match TRBD2. In germline, CDR1 is MNHEY, CDR2 SVGAGI. J was trimmed by 3 bases and V by 2 bases; bases with no gene match: 2. The CDR3 extends over 15 amino acids.

The chain links TRBV19 to TRBJ2-7; D gene unclear. V was clipped by 4 bases and J by 5 bases, with 15 bases between them. CDR1 and CDR2 from the germline V gene are LNHDA and SQIVND (reference sequence). This CDR3 is 14 amino acids long. CDR3 loop: CASSRGKTGDEQYF. The CDR3 region has the DNA TGTGCCAGTAGTAGGGGAAAGACTGGCGACGAGCAGTACTTC.

The chain uses TRBV14 and TRBJ2-7; 10 bases agree with TRBD2. Trimming removed 4 bases from V and 12 bases from J; junction bases left unmatched: 12. This CDR3 is 14 amino acids long. CDR1 is SGHDN, CDR2 FVKESK, per germline. CDR3 bases: TGTGCCAGCAGCCCGGGACTAGCGTCGTCCAGGGCGTACTTC. It encodes CASSPGLASSRAYF.

This clone was seen a few times. This sequence joins TRBV9 and TRBJ2-7; D is possibly TRBD2 (6 bases). This CDR3 spans 15 amino acids. The germline V and J ends were trimmed by 4 bases and 4 bases, with 18 bases remaining between them. The germline CDR1 and CDR2 sequences are SGDLS and YYNGEE. CDR3 in DNA: TGTGCCAGCAGCCCTAGCGACAACCCGGGTTACGAGCAGTACTTC. Amino acids: CASSPSDNPGYEQYF.

The chain employs TRBV7-9 and TRBJ2-1; possible D gene TRBD2, 6 bases. CDR3 length equals 13 residues. V gave up 7 bases and J gave up 7 bases, with 14 bases separating them. Germline CDR1 and CDR2: SEHNR and FQNEAQ (reference sequence). CDR3 DNA: TGTGCCAGCACCCCGCGGGGTACGAATGAGCAGTTCTTC. It is translated as CASTPRGTNEQFF.

This chain uses TRBV6-1 with TRBJ2-3; D remains ambiguous. CDR3 length: 15 amino acids. V lost 4 bases and J 7 bases, leaving 18 bases between the germline ends. Germline V CDR1 and CDR2: MNHNS, SASEGT. CDR3 bases: TGTGCCAGCAGTGTTAGCCGGGCCCTAACGAATACGCAGTATTTT. Its protein is CASSVSRALTNTQYF.

The chain carries TRBV29-1 and TRBJ1-4; 7 nucleotides align to TRBD1. The CDR3 length is 12 residues. Germline V gene lookup returns CDR1 SQVTM and CDR2 ANQGSEA. V shed 5 bases, J shed 7 bases, and the junction held 4 bases outside the gene matches. In DNA, the CDR3 is TGCAGCGTTCCAGGGGGAGCTGAAAAACTGTTTTTT. It encodes CSVPGGAEKLFF.

This chain joins TRBV5-1 and TRBJ2-2, with a possible D match to TRBD2 (5 bases). There are 14 residues in the CDR3. CDR1 is SGHRS and CDR2 is YFSETQ in the germline V gene. V lost 5 bases, J lost 5 bases, and 13 bases lay in between. In nucleotides, the CDR3 is TGCGCCAGCAGTCCAAGCGGAATGACCGGGGAGCTGTTTTTT. Its protein product is CASSPSGMTGELFF.

The CDR3 sequence: CASSLGGILRNEQFF. In DNA, the CDR3 is TGTGCCAGCAGTTTAGGCGGGATCTTGAGGAATGAGCAGTTCTTC. This chain links TRBV27 with TRBJ2-1; possible D gene TRBD2, 6 bases. Trimming removed 2 bases at V and 7 bases at J, with 15 bases between. This CDR3 contains 15 residues. CDR1 is MNHEY and CDR2 is SMNVEV in the germline V gene (reference sequence).

The rearrangement links TRBV19 to TRBJ1-5; D is undetermined. The CDR3 extends over 16 amino acids. Germline assignment: CDR1 LNHDA and CDR2 SQIVND (reference sequence). V was trimmed by 7 bases and J by 4 bases, leaving 20 bases between them. CDR3 in DNA: TGTGCCAGTACCCCTCTGGGGTCCCGGTGGAATCAGCCCCAGCATTTT. Translation gives CASTPLGSRWNQPQHF.

CDR3 nucleotide sequence: TGTGCCAGCAGCCGAAGGGACAGGGTGGGGGGCTACACCTTC. This gives the protein CASSRRDRVGGYTF. The chain links TRBV7-8 to TRBJ1-2; 9 bases are shared with TRBD1. This CDR3 has 14 residues. The germline gives CDR1 SGHVS, CDR2 FQNEAQ. The junction had 9 bases not matched to a gene; V was cut back by 5 bases and J by 8 bases.

This clone was seen only a few times. The chain recombines TRBV7-9 with TRBJ2-1; 8 nucleotides match TRBD2. CDR3 length equals 15 residues. From germline, CDR1 is SEHNR and CDR2 FQNEAQ (reference sequence). Unmatched junction bases numbered 12, after V lost 1 base and J lost 13 bases. CDR3 in amino acids: CASSLVEGLVRKQFF. The CDR3 DNA sequence: TGTGCCAGCAGCTTAGTTGAGGGACTAGTCAGAAAACAGTTCTTC.

This sequence joins TRBV7-7 and TRBJ2-5; D gene uncertain. From germline, CDR1 is SSHAT and CDR2 FNYEAQ (reference sequence). Trimming removed 4 bases at V and 5 bases at J, with 11 bases between. This CDR3 contains 13 residues. The CDR3 DNA sequence: TGTGCCAGCAGCTCCTCCCCGTGGGAGACCCAGTACTTC. It encodes CASSSSPWETQYF.

This clone was recorded a few times. The V call is TRBV19, the J call TRBJ2-7; 7 bases line up with TRBD1. CDR1 is LNHDA, CDR2 SQIVND, per germline (reference sequence). J lost 3 bases, V lost 3 bases, and 5 bases had no gene match. This CDR3 has 14 amino acids. The CDR3 region is CASSIRGSHYEQYF. In DNA form, the CDR3 reads TGTGCCAGTAGTATCAGGGGGTCCCACTACGAGCAGTACTTC.

This chain joins TRBV19 and TRBJ1-2; D is ambiguous. CDR1 is LNHDA and CDR2 is SQIVND in the germline V gene (reference sequence). Trimming pared 8 bases from V and 6 bases from J, leaving 16 bases between. The CDR3 covers 13 residues. As DNA, the CDR3 is TGTGCCAGTGGGAAGAGGGATCAAAATGGCTACACCTTC. This encodes CASGKRDQNGYTF.

The rearrangement joins TRBV19 to TRBJ1-1; D remains ambiguous. The germline V gene encodes CDR1 LNHDA and CDR2 SQIVND (reference sequence). With 2 bases removed from V and 1 base from J, the gap between germline ends came to 8 bases. The CDR3 loop spans 14 amino acids. The CDR3 nucleotides read TGTGCCAGTAGTATACGGCAGGAGAACACTGAAGCTTTCTTT. As protein: CASSIRQENTEAFF.

Here the CDR3 DNA reads TGTGCCAGCAGCGCGACCGGGGTTTTATATGGCTACACCTTC. Amino acids: CASSATGVLYGYTF. This chain joins TRBV7-9 and TRBJ1-2; D unclear. This CDR3 spans 14 amino acids. Trimming left V 5 bases short and J 5 bases short, with 15 bases between. Germline CDR1 SEHNR, CDR2 FQNEAQ (reference sequence).

J is TRBJ2-7 and V is TRBV7-2, with unresolved D. Looked up from germline, CDR1 is SGHTA and CDR2 is FQGNSA. V lost 1 base to trimming and J lost 5 bases, with 6 bases between them. The CDR3 totals 12 residues. CDR3 DNA: TGTGCCAGCAGCTTAGTACGGGACGAGCAGTACTTC. Translated: CASSLVRDEQYF.

The chain's CDR3 is CASSDSPGPFHEQFF. Written as DNA, the CDR3 is TGTGCCAGCAGTGATTCTCCGGGCCCCTTCCATGAGCAGTTCTTC. V and J are TRBV25-1 and TRBJ2-1, with D unclear. Per germline, CDR1 MGHDK and CDR2 SYGVNS. Between the trimmed V and J ends, which lost 3 bases and 8 bases, there was a span of 17 bases. This CDR3 has 15 amino acids.

The rearrangement links TRBV4-1 to TRBJ1-1, with 8 nucleotides matching TRBD1. After removal of 4 bases from V and 2 bases from J, the junction contained 3 bases not matched to a gene. CDR1 and CDR2 from the germline V gene are MGHRA and YSYEKL. There are 14 residues in the CDR3. CDR3 region: CASSLQGGNTEAFF. CDR3 DNA sequence: TGCGCCAGCAGCCTACAGGGGGGTAACACTGAAGCTTTCTTT.

In this sample, this clone turned up once. The chain couples TRBV4-2 to TRBJ1-1; perhaps TRBD1 as D (6 bases). The germline CDR1 and CDR2 sequences are LGHNA and YNFKEQ. V was trimmed by 0 bases and J by 4 bases, leaving 15 bases between them. This CDR3 is 16 amino acids long. The DNA of the CDR3 is TGTGCCAGCAGCCAAGACGCCCGCGAAGGGGGCACTGAAGCTTTCTTT. This sequence encodes CASSQDAREGGTEAFF.